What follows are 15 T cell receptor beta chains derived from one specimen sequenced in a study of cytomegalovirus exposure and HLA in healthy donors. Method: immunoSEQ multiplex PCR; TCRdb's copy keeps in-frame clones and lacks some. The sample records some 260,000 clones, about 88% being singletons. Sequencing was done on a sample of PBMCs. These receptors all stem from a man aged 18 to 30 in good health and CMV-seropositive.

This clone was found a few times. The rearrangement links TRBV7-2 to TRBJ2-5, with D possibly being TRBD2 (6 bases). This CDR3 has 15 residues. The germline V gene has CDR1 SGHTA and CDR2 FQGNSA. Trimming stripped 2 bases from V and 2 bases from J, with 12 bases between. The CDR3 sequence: CASSLMAGPQETQYF. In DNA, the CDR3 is TGTGCCAGCAGCTTAATGGCGGGACCACAAGAGACCCAGTACTTC.

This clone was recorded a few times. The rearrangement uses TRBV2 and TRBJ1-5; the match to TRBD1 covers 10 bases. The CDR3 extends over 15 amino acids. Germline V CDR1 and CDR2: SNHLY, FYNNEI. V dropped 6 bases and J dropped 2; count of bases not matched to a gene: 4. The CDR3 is CASRTGTGGNQPQHF. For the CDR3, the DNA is TGTGCCAGCAGGACCGGGACAGGGGGCAATCAGCCCCAGCATTTT. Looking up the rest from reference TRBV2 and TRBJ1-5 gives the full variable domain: EPEVTQTPSHQVTQMGQEVILRCVPISNHLYFYWYRQILGQKVEFLVSFYNNEISEKSEIFDDQFSVERPDGSNFTLKIRSTKLEDSAMYFCASRTGTGGNQPQHFGDGTRLSIL.

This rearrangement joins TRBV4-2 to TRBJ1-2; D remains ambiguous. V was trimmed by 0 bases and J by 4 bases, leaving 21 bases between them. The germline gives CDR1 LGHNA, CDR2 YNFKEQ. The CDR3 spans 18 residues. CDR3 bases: TGTGCCAGCAGCCAAGATCTAGGTCGGGAACTAGGGTTCTATGGCTACACCTTC. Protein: CASSQDLGRELGFYGYTF.

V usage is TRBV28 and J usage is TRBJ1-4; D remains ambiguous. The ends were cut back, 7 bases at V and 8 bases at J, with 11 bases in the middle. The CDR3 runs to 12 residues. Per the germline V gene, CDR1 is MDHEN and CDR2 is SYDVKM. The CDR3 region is CASTLAGEKLFF. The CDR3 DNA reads TGTGCCAGCACCCTGGCAGGCGAAAAACTGTTTTTT.

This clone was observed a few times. The CDR3: CASSLTGFGLGYTF. Here the CDR3 DNA reads TGTGCCAGTAGCCTGACAGGCTTTGGTCTCGGCTACACCTTC. J is TRBJ1-2 and V is TRBV19, with a tentative D call TRBD1 (6 bases). V was trimmed by 6 bases and J by 8 bases, leaving 19 bases between them. The CDR3 extends over 14 amino acids. Germline V CDR1 and CDR2: LNHDA, SQIVND (reference sequence). Drawing the rest from reference TRBV19 and TRBJ1-2, the complete variable domain is DGGITQSPKYLFRKEGQNVTLSCEQNLNHDAMYWYRQDPGQGLRLIYYSQIVNDFQKGDIAEGYSVSREKKESFPLTVTSAQKNPTAFYLCASSLTGFGLGYTFGSGTRLTVV.

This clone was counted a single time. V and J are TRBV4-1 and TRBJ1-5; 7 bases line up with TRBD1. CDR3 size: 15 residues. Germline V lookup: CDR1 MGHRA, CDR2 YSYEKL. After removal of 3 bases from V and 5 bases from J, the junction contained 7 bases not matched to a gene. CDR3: CASSQGTVTDQPQHF. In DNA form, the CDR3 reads TGCGCCAGCAGCCAGGGGACAGTGACGGATCAGCCCCAGCATTTT.

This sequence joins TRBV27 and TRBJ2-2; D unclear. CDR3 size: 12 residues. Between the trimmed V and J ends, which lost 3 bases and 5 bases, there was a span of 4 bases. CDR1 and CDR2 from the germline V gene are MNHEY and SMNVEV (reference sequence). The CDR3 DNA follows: TGTGCCAGCAGTTTGCAGACCGGGGAGCTGTTTTTT. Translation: CASSLQTGELFF.

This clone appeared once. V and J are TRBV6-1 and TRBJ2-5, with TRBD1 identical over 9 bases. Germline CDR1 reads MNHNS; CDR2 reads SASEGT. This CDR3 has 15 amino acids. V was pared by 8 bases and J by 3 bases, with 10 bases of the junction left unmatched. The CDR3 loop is CASLQPTGGEETQYF. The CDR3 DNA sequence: TGTGCCAGCCTCCAACCGACAGGGGGAGAAGAGACCCAGTACTTC.

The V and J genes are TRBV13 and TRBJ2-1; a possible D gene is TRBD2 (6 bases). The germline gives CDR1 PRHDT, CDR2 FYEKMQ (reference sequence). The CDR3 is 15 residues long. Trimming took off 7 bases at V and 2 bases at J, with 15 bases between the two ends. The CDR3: CASTVASVPYNEQFF. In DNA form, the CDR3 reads TGTGCCAGCACCGTTGCTAGCGTACCCTACAATGAGCAGTTCTTC. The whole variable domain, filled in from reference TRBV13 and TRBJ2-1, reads AAGVIQSPRHLIKEKRETATLKCYPIPRHDTVYWYQQGPGQDPQFLISFYEKMQSDKGSIPDRFSAQQFSDYHSELNMSSLELGDSALYFCASTVASVPYNEQFFGPGTRLTVL.

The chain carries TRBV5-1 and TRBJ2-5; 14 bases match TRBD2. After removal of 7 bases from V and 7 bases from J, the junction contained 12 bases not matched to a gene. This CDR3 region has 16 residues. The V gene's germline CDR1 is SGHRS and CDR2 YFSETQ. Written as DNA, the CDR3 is TGCGCCAGCTTTCCGGGACTAGCGGGAGTTTTTGGGACCCAGTACTTC. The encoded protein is CASFPGLAGVFGTQYF.

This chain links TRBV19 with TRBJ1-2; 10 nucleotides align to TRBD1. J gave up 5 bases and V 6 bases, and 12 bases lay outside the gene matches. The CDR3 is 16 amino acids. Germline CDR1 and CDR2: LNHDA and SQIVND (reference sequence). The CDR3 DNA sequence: TGTGCCAGTAGCCTTGTTTCGACAGGGGGCACGTATGGCTACACCTTC. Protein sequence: CASSLVSTGGTYGYTF.

CDR3 in DNA: TGCAGCGTTGAACCCCCGGACAGGGTAACCGGGGAGCTGTTTTTT. It specifies CSVEPPDRVTGELFF. The chain couples TRBV29-1 to TRBJ2-2, with 8 bases aligning to TRBD1. The CDR3 runs 15 residues. Germline lookup yields CDR1 SQVTM and CDR2 ANQGSEA. After removal of 2 bases from V and 5 bases from J, the junction contained 7 bases not matched to a gene.

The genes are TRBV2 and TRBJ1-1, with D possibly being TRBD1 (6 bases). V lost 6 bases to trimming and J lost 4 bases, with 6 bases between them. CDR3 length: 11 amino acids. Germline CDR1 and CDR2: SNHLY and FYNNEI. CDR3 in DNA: TGTGCCAGCAGACAGGGCACTGAAGCTTTCTTT. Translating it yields CASRQGTEAFF.

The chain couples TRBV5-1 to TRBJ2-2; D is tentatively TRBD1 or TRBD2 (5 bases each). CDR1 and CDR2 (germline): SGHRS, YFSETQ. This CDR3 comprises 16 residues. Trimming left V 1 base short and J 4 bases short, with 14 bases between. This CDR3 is CASSLNAERGTGELFF. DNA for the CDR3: TGCGCCAGCAGCTTGAACGCCGAGAGGGGCACCGGGGAGCTGTTTTTT.

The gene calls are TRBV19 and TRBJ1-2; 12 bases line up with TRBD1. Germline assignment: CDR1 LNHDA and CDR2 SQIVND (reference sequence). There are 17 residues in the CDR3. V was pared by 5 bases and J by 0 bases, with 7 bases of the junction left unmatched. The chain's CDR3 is CASSRPGTGGPNYGYTF. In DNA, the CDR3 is TGTGCCAGTAGTCGTCCCGGGACAGGGGGCCCTAACTATGGCTACACCTTC. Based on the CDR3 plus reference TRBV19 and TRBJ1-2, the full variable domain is DGGITQSPKYLFRKEGQNVTLSCEQNLNHDAMYWYRQDPGQGLRLIYYSQIVNDFQKGDIAEGYSVSREKKESFPLTVTSAQKNPTAFYLCASSRPGTGGPNYGYTFGSGTRLTVV.